The T cell receptor (beta chain) described here comes from a study of T cells after yellow fever vaccination. Notes on the study in general: A minor fraction of clonotypes spanned both CD4 and CD8 compartments. A weaker secondary response peaked on day 5, the primary on day 15.

Germline loops: CDR1 SGHAT, CDR2 FQNNGV. Trimming pared 3 bases from V and 2 bases from J, leaving 11 bases between. The CDR3 is made up of 14 amino acids. TCRdb used MiXCR to reprocess the 5' RACE reads, holding one entry per CDR3 protein. The table has about 400,000 distinct CDR3 sequences, over 5% seen once. About this clonotype: Its specificity is not known.

The sample was PBMCs, taken 5 days after the yellow fever booster vaccination. The rearrangement uses TRBV11-2 and TRBJ2-7; possible D gene TRBD2, 6 bases. The TCR comes from a man aged 25-40 years who received the YFV17D yellow fever vaccine. The CDR3 DNA reads TGTGCCAGCAGCTTCTGGCGGGACCCCTACGAGCAGTACTTC. It yields the protein CASSFWRDPYEQYF.